This TCR beta chain is drawn from a study of blood T cells in healthy people across ages. With a J-beta primer mix and a sample-barcoded 5' primer, a second PCR ran roughly 6 to 12 cycles. MiXCR, applied by TCRdb to the 5' RACE reads, yields one record per CDR3 protein. Among 700,000 or so distinct CDR3 sequences, about 20% were seen once, and the ten largest hold roughly 22%. This clonotype was picked up a small number of times. Germline assignment: CDR1 SGHNT and CDR2 YENEEA. The CDR3 length is 15 residues. The trim removed 6 bases at V and 0 bases at J, leaving 5 bases unmatched. Donors were systemically healthy Caucasian individuals from Russia aged about 6 to 95 years.

This chain connects TRBV11-3 to TRBJ2-3, with TRBD2 matching 8 bases. This sequence was found in a man aged 65 to 79 in good health. Sequenced: blood. CDR3 nucleotides: TGTGCCAGCAGGCGGGGGGACCCAAGCACAGATACGCAGTATTTT. It codes for CASRRGDPSTDTQYF.